Listed below are T cell receptor beta chains from one sample, sequenced in a study of blood T cell repertoires in COVID-19. Some clones are missing from TCRdb's copy, which holds only in-frame ones; the method was immunoSEQ multiplex PCR. The sample consists of 100,000 to 120,000 clones, roughly 79% of them appearing once. Material: peripheral blood. All receptors come from a woman aged 80 or over with active or convalescent COVID-19. Each CDR3 is given with its conserved first and last residue.

V gene: TRBV29-1; J gene: TRBJ1-1; CDR3 protein: CSGATIEAFF
V gene: TRBV19; J gene: TRBJ2-7; CDR3 protein: CASSMWQGYEQYF
V gene: TRBV20-1; J gene: TRBJ2-7; CDR3 protein: CSASGGKYEQYF
V gene: TRBV14; J gene: TRBJ1-1; CDR3 protein: CASSAGTEAFF
V gene: TRBV10-3; J gene: TRBJ2-1; CDR3 protein: CAIRRTSGYNEQFF
V gene: TRBV15; J gene: TRBJ2-5; CDR3 protein: CATSRDVNLARETQYF
V gene: TRBV11-2; J gene: TRBJ2-3; CDR3 protein: CASSPRQATDTQYF
V gene: TRBV30; J gene: TRBJ2-2; CDR3 protein: CALHLTNTGELFF
V gene: TRBV29-1; J gene: TRBJ1-1; CDR3 protein: CSVHARTGASEAFF
V gene: TRBV4-2; J gene: TRBJ2-5; CDR3 protein: CASSQELAGGAGETQYF
V gene: TRBV5-5; J gene: TRBJ1-6; CDR3 protein: CASSPWTGDSPLHF
V gene: TRBV3-1/TRBV3-2; J gene: TRBJ1-2; CDR3 protein: CASRQQGARGYTF
V gene: TRBV5-1; J gene: TRBJ2-5; CDR3 protein: CASSLLRGQETQYF
V gene: TRBV2; J gene: TRBJ1-5; CDR3 protein: CASNTGARQPQHF
V gene: TRBV5-1; J gene: TRBJ2-3; CDR3 protein: CASSLPGLAVTDTQYF
V gene: TRBV2; J gene: TRBJ2-3; CDR3 protein: CASSGAWSTDTQYF
V gene: TRBV5-1; J gene: TRBJ1-2; CDR3 protein: CASSSEGNYGYTF
V gene: TRBV6-5; J gene: TRBJ2-1; CDR3 protein: CASKAEFYNEQFF
V gene: TRBV10-3; J gene: TRBJ2-2; CDR3 protein: CASLINRGPNTGELFF
V gene: TRBV9; J gene: TRBJ2-3; CDR3 protein: CASSLGQGTGSTDTQYF
V gene: TRBV29-1; J gene: TRBJ2-3; CDR3 protein: CSVEVESRSQYF
V gene: TRBV5-1; J gene: TRBJ2-7; CDR3 protein: CASSGTGLDEQYF
V gene: TRBV7-2; J gene: TRBJ2-5; CDR3 protein: CASSFGGGQQETQYF
V gene: TRBV7-9; J gene: TRBJ2-1; CDR3 protein: CASSPRGGSYNEQFF
V gene: TRBV18; J gene: TRBJ1-1; CDR3 protein: CASSPQEVSNTEAFF
V gene: TRBV9; J gene: TRBJ2-7; CDR3 protein: CASSVAANRNYEQYF
V gene: TRBV7-8; J gene: TRBJ1-4; CDR3 protein: CASSLPPLETNEKLFF
V gene: TRBV3-1/TRBV3-2; J gene: TRBJ2-3; CDR3 protein: CASSQDAVRTDTQYF
V gene: TRBV4-1; J gene: TRBJ1-6; CDR3 protein: CASSRDVPGQNSPLHF
V gene: TRBV4-1; J gene: TRBJ2-1; CDR3 protein: CASSQGRGRGNEQFF
V gene: TRBV30; J gene: TRBJ2-1; CDR3 protein: CAWTQGADEQFF
V gene: TRBV27; J gene: TRBJ2-2; CDR3 protein: CASSFTYNTGELFF
V gene: TRBV27; J gene: TRBJ2-3; CDR3 protein: CASSATTWYMDTQYF
V gene: TRBV19; J gene: TRBJ2-3; CDR3 protein: CATQNRGPDTQYF
V gene: TRBV7-9; J gene: TRBJ2-5; CDR3 protein: CASSPADRGRETQYF
V gene: TRBV15; J gene: TRBJ2-5; CDR3 protein: CATSREIALAGGFTQYF
V gene: TRBV6-5; J gene: TRBJ2-1; CDR3 protein: CASRGDRTFDNEQFF
V gene: TRBV4-3; J gene: TRBJ2-3; CDR3 protein: CASSQVGGRSTDTQYF
V gene: TRBV4-2; J gene: TRBJ1-6; CDR3 protein: CASSQTAGGEGSPLHF
V gene: TRBV7-8; J gene: TRBJ2-7; CDR3 protein: CASSLRLATSGSLYEQYF
V gene: TRBV10-1; J gene: TRBJ2-3; CDR3 protein: CASSYTRTDTQYF
V gene: TRBV15; J gene: TRBJ2-1; CDR3 protein: CATSRDPTSGNEQFF
V gene: TRBV15; J gene: TRBJ2-1; CDR3 protein: CATSGRESSYNEQFF
V gene: TRBV15; J gene: TRBJ2-6; CDR3 protein: CATSRDYVEQGANVLTF
V gene: TRBV2; J gene: TRBJ2-1; CDR3 protein: CASSEVTLATSPRNEQFF
V gene: TRBV18; J gene: TRBJ2-7; CDR3 protein: CASSPQGQRYEQYF
V gene: TRBV15; J gene: TRBJ2-1; CDR3 protein: CATSRDRLVMNEQFF
V gene: TRBV5-1; J gene: TRBJ1-4; CDR3 protein: CASSLAAGSEEKLFF
V gene: TRBV9; J gene: TRBJ2-2; CDR3 protein: CASSGDIGASTGELFF
V gene: TRBV28; J gene: TRBJ1-2; CDR3 protein: CASTLLQGYGYTF
V gene: TRBV24-1; J gene: TRBJ2-5; CDR3 protein: CATSDLGKGLEQETQYF
V gene: TRBV10-3; J gene: TRBJ2-2; CDR3 protein: CAISDGIERASGELFF
V gene: TRBV7-2; J gene: TRBJ1-5; CDR3 protein: CASSLAPNQPQHF
V gene: TRBV9; J gene: TRBJ2-7; CDR3 protein: CASSVDPDRWGAYEQYF
V gene: TRBV28; J gene: TRBJ2-7; CDR3 protein: CASYSGSVHEQYF
V gene: TRBV5-1; J gene: TRBJ2-5; CDR3 protein: CASSPRDSRQETQYF